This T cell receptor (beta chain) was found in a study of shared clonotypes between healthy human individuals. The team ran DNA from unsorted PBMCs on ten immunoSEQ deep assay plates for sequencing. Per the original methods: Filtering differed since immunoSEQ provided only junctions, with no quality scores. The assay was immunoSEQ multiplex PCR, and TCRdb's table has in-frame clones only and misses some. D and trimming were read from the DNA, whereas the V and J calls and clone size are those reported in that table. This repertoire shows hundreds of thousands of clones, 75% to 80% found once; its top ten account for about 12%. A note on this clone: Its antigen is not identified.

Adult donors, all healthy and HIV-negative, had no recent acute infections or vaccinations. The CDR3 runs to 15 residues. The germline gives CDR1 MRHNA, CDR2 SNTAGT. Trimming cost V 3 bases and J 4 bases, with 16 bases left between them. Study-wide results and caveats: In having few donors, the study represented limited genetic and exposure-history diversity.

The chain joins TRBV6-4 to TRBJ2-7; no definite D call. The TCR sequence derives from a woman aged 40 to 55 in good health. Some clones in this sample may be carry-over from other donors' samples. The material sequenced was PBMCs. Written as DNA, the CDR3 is TGTGCCAGCAGTGAGCAAGGGTCACCCGAGTACGAGCAGTACTTC. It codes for CASSEQGSPEYEQYF.